This T cell receptor beta chain appears in the sequencing data of a study of blood T cell repertoires in COVID-19. Study summary: The United States, Italy and Spain were the sources of the acute and convalescent COVID-19 samples. Sources were T cells, B-cell-depleted T cells, or PBMCs; the material itself was cDNA or gDNA.

Trimming pared 4 bases from V and 0 bases from J, leaving 12 bases between. CDR1 is SGHNT, CDR2 YENEEA, per germline. The CDR3 has 15 residues. As processed by the authors: The authors estimated nucleated cell counts from reference gene primer amplification. Sequencing was performed with immunoSEQ multiplex PCR; in TCRdb, only in-frame clones are kept and a portion is missing. V and J calls and clone size come straight from that table; D and trimming were deduced from the DNA. Here the sample spans 200,000 to 300,000 clones, 88% being singletons. What was sequenced was peripheral blood. This TCR was recovered from a woman between 25 and 40 years old with acute or convalescent COVID-19. The chain combines TRBV11-3 with TRBJ1-2; a weak D match, TRBD1 (5 bases). The CDR3 sequence: CASSYPGLANYGYTF. In DNA, the CDR3 is TGTGCCAGCAGCTATCCGGGACTAGCTAACTATGGCTACACCTTC. The full variable domain, completed using reference TRBV11-3 and TRBJ1-2, is EAGVVQSPRYKIIEKKQPVAFWCNPISGHNTLYWYLQNLGQGPELLIRYENEEAVDDSQLPKDRFSAERLKGVDSTLKIQPAELGDSAVYLCASSYPGLANYGYTFGSGTRLTVV.